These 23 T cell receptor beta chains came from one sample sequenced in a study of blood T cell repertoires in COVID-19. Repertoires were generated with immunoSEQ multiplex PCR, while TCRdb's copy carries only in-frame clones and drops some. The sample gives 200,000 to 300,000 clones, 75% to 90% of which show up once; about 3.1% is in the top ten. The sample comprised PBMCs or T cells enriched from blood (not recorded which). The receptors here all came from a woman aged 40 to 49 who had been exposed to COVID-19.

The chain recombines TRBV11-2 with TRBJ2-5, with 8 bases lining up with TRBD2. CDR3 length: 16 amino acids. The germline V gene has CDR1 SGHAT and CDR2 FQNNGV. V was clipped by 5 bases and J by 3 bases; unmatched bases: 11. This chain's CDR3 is CASSPGAGGFKETQYF. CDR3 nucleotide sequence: TGTGCCAGCAGCCCTGGCGCGGGGGGATTTAAAGAGACCCAGTACTTC.

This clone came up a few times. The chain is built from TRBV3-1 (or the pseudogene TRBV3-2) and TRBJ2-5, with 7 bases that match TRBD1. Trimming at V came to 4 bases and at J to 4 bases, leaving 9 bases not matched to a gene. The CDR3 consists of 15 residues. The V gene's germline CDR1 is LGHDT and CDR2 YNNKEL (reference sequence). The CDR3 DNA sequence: TGTGCCAGCAGCCCACCCCCGACAGGGTCAGAGACCCAGTACTTC. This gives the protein CASSPPPTGSETQYF.

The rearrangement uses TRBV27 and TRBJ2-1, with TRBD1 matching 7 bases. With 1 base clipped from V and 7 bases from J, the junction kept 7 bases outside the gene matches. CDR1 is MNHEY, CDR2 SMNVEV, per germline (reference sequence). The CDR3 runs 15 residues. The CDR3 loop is CASSLYGRGQNEQFF. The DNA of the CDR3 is TGTGCCAGCAGTTTATATGGCAGGGGACAGAATGAGCAGTTCTTC.

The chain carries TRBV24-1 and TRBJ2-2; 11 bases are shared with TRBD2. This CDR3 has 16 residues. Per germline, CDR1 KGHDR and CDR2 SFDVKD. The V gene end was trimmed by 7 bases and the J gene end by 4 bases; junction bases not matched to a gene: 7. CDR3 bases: TGTGCCACCAGGACCGGGACTAGCGGAGCCACCGGGGAGCTGTTTTTT. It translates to CATRTGTSGATGELFF.

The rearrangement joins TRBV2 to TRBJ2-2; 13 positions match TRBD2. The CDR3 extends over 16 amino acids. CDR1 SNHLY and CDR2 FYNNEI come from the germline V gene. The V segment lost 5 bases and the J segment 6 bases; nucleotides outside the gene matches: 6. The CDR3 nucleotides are TGTGCCAGCAGTATATTCACTAGCGGGGGGGCCGGGGAGCTGTTTTTT. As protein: CASSIFTSGGAGELFF.

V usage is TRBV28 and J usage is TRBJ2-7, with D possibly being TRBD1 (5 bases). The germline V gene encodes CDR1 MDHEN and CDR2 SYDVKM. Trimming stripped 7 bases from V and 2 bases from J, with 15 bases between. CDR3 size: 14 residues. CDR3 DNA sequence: TGTGCCAGCACCGTCTTGGGGCCCACCTACGAGCAGTACTTC. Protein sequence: CASTVLGPTYEQYF.

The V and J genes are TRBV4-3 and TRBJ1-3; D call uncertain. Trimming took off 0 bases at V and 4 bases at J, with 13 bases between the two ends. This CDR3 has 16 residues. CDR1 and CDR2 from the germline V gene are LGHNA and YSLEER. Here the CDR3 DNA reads TGCGCCAGCAGCCAAGACGGAGGGCTAGCGGGAAACACCATATATTTT. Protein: CASSQDGGLAGNTIYF.

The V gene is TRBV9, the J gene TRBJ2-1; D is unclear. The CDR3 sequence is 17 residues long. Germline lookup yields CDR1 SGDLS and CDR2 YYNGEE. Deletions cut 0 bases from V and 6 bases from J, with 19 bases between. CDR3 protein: CASSVDGASAAFNEQFF. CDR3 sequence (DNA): TGTGCCAGCAGCGTAGATGGCGCTTCCGCGGCTTTCAATGAGCAGTTCTTC.

The CDR3 loop reads CASSAPGEPNTEAFF. The CDR3 bases are TGTGCCAGCAGCGCTCCGGGGGAGCCAAACACTGAAGCTTTCTTT. V usage is TRBV3-1 (or the pseudogene TRBV3-2) and J usage is TRBJ1-1; D might be TRBD1 (5 bases). CDR3 length: 15 residues. Germline assignment: CDR1 LGHDT and CDR2 YNNKEL (reference sequence). Trimming removed 5 bases at V and 2 bases at J, with 15 bases between.

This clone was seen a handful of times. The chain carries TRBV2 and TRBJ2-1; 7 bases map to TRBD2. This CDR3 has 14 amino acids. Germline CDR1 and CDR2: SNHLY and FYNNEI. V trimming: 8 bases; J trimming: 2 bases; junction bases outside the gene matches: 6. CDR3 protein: CASRWAGAYNEQFF. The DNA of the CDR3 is TGTGCCAGCCGGTGGGCGGGAGCCTACAATGAGCAGTTCTTC.

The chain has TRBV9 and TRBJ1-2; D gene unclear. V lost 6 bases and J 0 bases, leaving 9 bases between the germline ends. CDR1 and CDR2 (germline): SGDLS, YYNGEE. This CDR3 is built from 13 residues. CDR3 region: CASTQIPNYGYTF. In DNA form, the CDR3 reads TGTGCCAGCACCCAAATTCCTAACTATGGCTACACCTTC.

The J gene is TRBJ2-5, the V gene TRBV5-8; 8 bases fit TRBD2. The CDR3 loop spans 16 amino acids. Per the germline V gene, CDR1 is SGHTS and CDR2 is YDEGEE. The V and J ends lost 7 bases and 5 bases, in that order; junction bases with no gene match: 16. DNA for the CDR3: TGTGCCAGCCCCTCGAAGCCAGCGGGAGTGGTTGAGACCCAGTACTTC. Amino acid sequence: CASPSKPAGVVETQYF.

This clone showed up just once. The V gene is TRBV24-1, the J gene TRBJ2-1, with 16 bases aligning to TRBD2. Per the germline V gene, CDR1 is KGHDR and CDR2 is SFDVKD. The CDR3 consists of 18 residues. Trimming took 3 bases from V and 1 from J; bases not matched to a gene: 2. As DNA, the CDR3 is TGTGCCACCAGTGATCCGGGACTAGCGGGAGGGTCCTACAATGAGCAGTTCTTC. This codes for CATSDPGLAGGSYNEQFF.

The CDR3 region has the DNA TGTGCCAGCACCAACAGGATCACCGGGGAGCTGTTTTTT. Residues: CASTNRITGELFF. The chain recombines TRBV12-3 or TRBV12-4 with TRBJ2-2; possible D gene TRBD1, 5 bases. This CDR3 spans 13 amino acids. V was cut by 7 bases and J by 4 bases, with 10 bases left in between.

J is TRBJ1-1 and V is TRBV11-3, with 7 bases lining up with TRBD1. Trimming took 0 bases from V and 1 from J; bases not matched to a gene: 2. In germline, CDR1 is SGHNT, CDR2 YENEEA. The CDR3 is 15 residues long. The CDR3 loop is CASSLDQGGNTEAFF. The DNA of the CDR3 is TGTGCCAGCAGCTTAGATCAGGGGGGGAACACTGAAGCTTTCTTT.

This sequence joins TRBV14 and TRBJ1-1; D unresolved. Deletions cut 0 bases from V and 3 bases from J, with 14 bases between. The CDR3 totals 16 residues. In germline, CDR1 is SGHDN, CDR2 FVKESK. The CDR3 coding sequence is TGTGCCAGCAGCCAAGATCGAGTAGTTAGTGACACTGAAGCTTTCTTT. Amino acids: CASSQDRVVSDTEAFF.

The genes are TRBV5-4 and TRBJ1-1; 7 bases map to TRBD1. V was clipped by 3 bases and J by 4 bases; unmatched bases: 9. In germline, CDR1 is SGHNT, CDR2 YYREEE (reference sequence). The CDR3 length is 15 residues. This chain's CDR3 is CASSSRTGRGTEAFF. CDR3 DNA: TGTGCCAGCAGCTCCCGGACAGGAAGGGGCACTGAAGCTTTCTTT. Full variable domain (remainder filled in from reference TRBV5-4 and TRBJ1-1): ETGVTQSPTHLIKTRGQQVTLRCSSQSGHNTVSWYQQALGQGPQFIFQYYREEENGRGNFPPRFSGLQFPNYSSELNVNALELDDSALYLCASSSRTGRGTEAFFGQGTRLTVV.

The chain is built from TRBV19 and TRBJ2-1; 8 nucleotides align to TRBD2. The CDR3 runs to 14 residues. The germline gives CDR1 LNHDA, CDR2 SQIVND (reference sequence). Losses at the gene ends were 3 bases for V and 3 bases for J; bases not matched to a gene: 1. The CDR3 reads CASSMLAGYNEQFF. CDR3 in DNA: TGTGCCAGTAGTATGCTAGCGGGCTACAATGAGCAGTTCTTC.

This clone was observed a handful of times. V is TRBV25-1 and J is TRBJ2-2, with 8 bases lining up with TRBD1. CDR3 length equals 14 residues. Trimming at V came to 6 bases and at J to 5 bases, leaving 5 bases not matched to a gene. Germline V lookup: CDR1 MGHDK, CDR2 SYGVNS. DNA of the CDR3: TGTGCCAGCAGGCCAGGGGGCTGGACCGGGGAGCTGTTTTTT. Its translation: CASRPGGWTGELFF. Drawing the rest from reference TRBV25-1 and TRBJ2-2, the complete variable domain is EADIYQTPRYLVIGTGKKITLECSQTMGHDKMYWYQQDPGMELHLIHYSYGVNSTEKGDLSSESTVSRIRTEHFPLTLESARPSHTSQYLCASRPGGWTGELFFGEGSRLTVL.

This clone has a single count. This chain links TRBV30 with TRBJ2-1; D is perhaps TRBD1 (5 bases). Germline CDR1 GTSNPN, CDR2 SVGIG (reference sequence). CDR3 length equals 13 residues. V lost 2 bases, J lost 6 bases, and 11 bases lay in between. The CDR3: CAWSLDSRNEQFF. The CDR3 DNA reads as TGTGCCTGGAGTCTTGACAGCCGCAATGAGCAGTTCTTC.

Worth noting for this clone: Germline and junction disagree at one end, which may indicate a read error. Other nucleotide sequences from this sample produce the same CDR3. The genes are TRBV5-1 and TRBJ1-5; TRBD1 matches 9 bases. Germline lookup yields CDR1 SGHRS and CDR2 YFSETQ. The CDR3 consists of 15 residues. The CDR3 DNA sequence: TGTGCCAGCAGCTTGGGGGACAGGGATTATCAGCCCCAGCATTTT. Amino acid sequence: CASSLGDRDYQPQHF.

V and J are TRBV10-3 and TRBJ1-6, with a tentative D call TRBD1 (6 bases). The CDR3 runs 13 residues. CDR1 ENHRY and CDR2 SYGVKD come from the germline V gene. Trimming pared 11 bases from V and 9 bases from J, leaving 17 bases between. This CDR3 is CADRPRDVSPLHF. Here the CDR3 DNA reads TGTGCCGACAGGCCTCGGGATGTTTCACCCCTCCACTTT.

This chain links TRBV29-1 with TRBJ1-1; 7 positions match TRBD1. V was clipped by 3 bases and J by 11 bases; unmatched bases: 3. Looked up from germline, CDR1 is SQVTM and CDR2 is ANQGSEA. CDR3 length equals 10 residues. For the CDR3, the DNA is TGCAGCGTTGAGCAGGGGGGTGCTTTCTTT. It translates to CSVEQGGAFF.